A single T cell receptor (beta chain) is shown here with its context. Its antigen remains unknown. This specimen comes from a study of cytomegalovirus exposure and HLA in healthy donors. Study-level points and caveats: One variant, a missense change in DCLRE1C, was linked in a later analysis to TCR beta V- and J-gene trimming.

Both 60 Vbeta primers and 13 Jbeta primers went into the PCR. Sequenced by immunoSEQ multiplex PCR; TCRdb stores in-frame clones only, minus some. The sample consists of around 150,000 clones, 80% to 90% of them appearing once. Germline CDR1 SQVTM, CDR2 ANQGSEA. Deletions cut 7 bases from V and 1 base from J, with 25 bases between. The CDR3 has 17 amino acids. The sample consisted of PBMCs. This clonotype was sampled from a man younger than 35 in good health and CMV-seropositive. The V gene is TRBV29-1, the J gene TRBJ1-1, with D possibly being TRBD1 (6 bases). This CDR3 is CSGIGGSRGLGNTEAFF. The CDR3 DNA reads TGCAGCGGGATTGGGGGATCGCGGGGGCTTGGGAACACTGAAGCTTTCTTT.